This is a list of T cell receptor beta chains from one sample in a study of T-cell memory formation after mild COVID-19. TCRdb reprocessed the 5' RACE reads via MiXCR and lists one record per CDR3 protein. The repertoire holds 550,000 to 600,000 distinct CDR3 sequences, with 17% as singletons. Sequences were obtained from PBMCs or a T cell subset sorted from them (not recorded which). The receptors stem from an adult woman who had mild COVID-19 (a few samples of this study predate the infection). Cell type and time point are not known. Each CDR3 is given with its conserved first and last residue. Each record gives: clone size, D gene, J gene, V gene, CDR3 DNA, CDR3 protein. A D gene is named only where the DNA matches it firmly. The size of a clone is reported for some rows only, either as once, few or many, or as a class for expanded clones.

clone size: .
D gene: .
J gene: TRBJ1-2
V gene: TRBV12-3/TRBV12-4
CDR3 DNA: TGTGCCAGTCTGACAGTAGATGGCTACACCTTC
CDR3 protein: CASLTVDGYTF

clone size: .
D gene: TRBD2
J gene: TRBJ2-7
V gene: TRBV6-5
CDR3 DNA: TGTGCCAGCAGTTCCTCGACTAGCTTACCTTCCTATCATTCCTACGAGCAGTACTTC
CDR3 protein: CASSSSTSLPSYHSYEQYF

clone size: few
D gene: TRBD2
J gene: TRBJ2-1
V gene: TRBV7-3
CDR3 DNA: TGTGCCAGCAGCACCCATAGCGGGGGGCCCATGTACAATGAGCAGTTCTTC
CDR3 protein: CASSTHSGGPMYNEQFF

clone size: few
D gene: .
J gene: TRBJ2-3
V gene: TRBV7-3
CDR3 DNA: TGTGCCAGCAGCCGGGACAACACAGATACGCAGTATTTT
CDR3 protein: CASSRDNTDTQYF

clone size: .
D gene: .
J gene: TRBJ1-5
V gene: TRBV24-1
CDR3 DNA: TGTGCCCTACCCCGTGGCAATCAGCCCCAGCATTTT
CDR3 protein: CALPRGNQPQHF

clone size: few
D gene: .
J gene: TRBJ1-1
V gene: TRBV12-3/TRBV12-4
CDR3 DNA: TGTGCCAGCAGCATGATGAGGCCTGAAGCTTTCTTT
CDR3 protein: CASSMMRPEAFF

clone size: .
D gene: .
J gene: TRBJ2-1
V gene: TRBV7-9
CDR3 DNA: TGTGCCAGCAGCTTCCAGGGGAGGAATGAGCAGTTCTTC
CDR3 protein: CASSFQGRNEQFF

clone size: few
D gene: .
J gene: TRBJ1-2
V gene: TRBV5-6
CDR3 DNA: TGTGCCAGCAGCTTGATCAACTGGGTTGGTACCTATGGCTACACCTTC
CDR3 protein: CASSLINWVGTYGYTF

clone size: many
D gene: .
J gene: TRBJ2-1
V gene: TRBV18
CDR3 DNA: TGTGCCAGCTCACCCCGGACGGGGTCCCGTTCGAGCTCCTACAATGAGCAGTTCTTC
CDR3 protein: CASSPRTGSRSSSYNEQFF

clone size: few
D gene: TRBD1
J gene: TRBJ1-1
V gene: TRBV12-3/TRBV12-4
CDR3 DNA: TGTGCCAGCAGGCCCACAGGGGTGAACACTGAAGCTTTCTTT
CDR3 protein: CASRPTGVNTEAFF

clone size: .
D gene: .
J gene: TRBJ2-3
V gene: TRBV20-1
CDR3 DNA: TGCAGTGCTCAGACTTCCGGGACATTTTACACAGATACGCAGTATTTT
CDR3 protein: CSAQTSGTFYTDTQYF

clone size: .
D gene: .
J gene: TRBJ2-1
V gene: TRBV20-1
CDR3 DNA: TGCAGTGCCCAGGGGTGGGAGAGGATCCACAATGAGCAGTTCTTC
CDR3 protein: CSAQGWERIHNEQFF

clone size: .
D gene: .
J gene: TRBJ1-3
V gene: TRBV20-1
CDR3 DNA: TGCAGTGCTAGAGGGGGGGCGTACGGAAACACCATATATTTT
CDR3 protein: CSARGGAYGNTIYF

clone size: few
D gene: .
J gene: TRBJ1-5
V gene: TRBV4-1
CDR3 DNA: TGCGCCAGCAGCCAAGATGGAGGAGGTAATCAGCCCCAGCATTTT
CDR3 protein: CASSQDGGGNQPQHF

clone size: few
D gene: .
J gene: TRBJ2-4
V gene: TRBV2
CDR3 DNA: TGTGCCAGCAGGACCCCCGGGGCCATTAACATTCAGTACTTC
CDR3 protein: CASRTPGAINIQYF

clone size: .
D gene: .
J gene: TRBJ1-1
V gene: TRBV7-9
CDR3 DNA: TGTGCCAGCAGCTCTACAGGGTATTTTAGCATGAACACTGAAGCTTTCTTT
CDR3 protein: CASSSTGYFSMNTEAFF